The rows below give T cell receptor beta chains drawn from one sample of a study of CD8+ T cells in alopecia areata. TCRdb's table, derived via immunoSEQ multiplex PCR, lists solely in-frame clones and lacks some. Found here are more than 95,000 clones, approximately 60% of them singletons; the top ten hold 5.7%. This specimen consisted of CD4+ T cells sorted from blood, obtained at week 4, from a patient treated with tofacitinib. The source of these receptors is a human donor with alopecia areata. CDR3s include the opening cysteine and the closing phenylalanine or tryptophan. The D gene is left open where the match is weak. Size is omitted from some rows. Given values are once, few, many or a class for expanded clones.

J gene	V gene	clone size	D gene	CDR3 DNA	CDR3 protein
TRBJ2-2	TRBV19	few	TRBD2	TGTGCCAGTATGGGAGGGCTGAACACCGGGGAGCTGTTTTTT	CASMGGLNTGELFF
TRBJ2-5	TRBV4-3	few	-	TGCGCCAGCAGCCAAGTGGGGGCAGGGCGGTTTGTGGACTTC	CASSQVGAGRFVDF
TRBJ2-7	TRBV5-1	-	TRBD1	TGCGCCAGCAGCCTTGGGACAGTCAACTACGAGCAGTACTTC	CASSLGTVNYEQYF
TRBJ2-7	TRBV25-1	-	-	TGTGCCAGCAGTGAATCGGGATCCTACGAGCAGTACTTC	CASSESGSYEQYF
TRBJ2-6	TRBV2	few	TRBD1	TGTGCCAGCAGTCAACAGGGGACTGGGGCCAACGTCCTGACTTTC	CASSQQGTGANVLTF
TRBJ1-2	TRBV10-3	-	-	TGTGCCTCCCTCCGCTCTGTTGACAGCTATGGCTACACCTTC	CASLRSVDSYGYTF
TRBJ1-2	TRBV30	-	-	TGTGCCTGGAGTTTAACAGGGAAAGGCTACACCTTC	CAWSLTGKGYTF
TRBJ2-5	TRBV6-5	-	-	TGTGCCAGCAGCCCCACCCCGGAATACCAAGAGACCCAGTACTTC	CASSPTPEYQETQYF
TRBJ1-2	TRBV27	few	-	TGTGCCAGCAGTTTTGGGGCAGCCCGCTATGGCTACACCTTC	CASSFGAARYGYTF
TRBJ2-6	TRBV28	-	-	TGTGCCAGCAGTTCTGGGTGGTTCGGTGGGGCCAACGTCCTGACTTTC	CASSSGWFGGANVLTF
TRBJ1-4	TRBV30	-	-	TGTGCCTGGAGCCTCCCTAAGAGGGACGAAAAACTGTTTTTT	CAWSLPKRDEKLFF
TRBJ1-2	TRBV2	few	-	TGTGCCAGCAGTGACCAAACAGCTAACTATGGCTACACCTTC	CASSDQTANYGYTF
TRBJ1-2	TRBV29-1	-	-	TGCAGCATAGAGATGGGGGACTATGGCTACACCTTC	CSIEMGDYGYTF
TRBJ1-2	TRBV7-9	-	-	TGTGCCAGCAGCTTAGGGGAATATGGCTACACCTTC	CASSLGEYGYTF
TRBJ2-3	TRBV4-1	-	-	TGCGCCAGCAGACGGATTGGGACTAGCACAGATACGCAGTATTTT	CASRRIGTSTDTQYF
TRBJ2-1	TRBV19	few	-	TGTGCCACGTCTAGTACTCGACACAATGAGCAGTTCTTC	CATSSTRHNEQFF
TRBJ1-4	TRBV18	-	TRBD1	TGTGCCAGCTCACCACCGGACAGGGGCACTAATGAAAAACTGTTTTTT	CASSPPDRGTNEKLFF
TRBJ2-1	TRBV29-1	once	-	TGCAGCGTTGACAATGGAGTGAATGAGCAGTTCTTC	CSVDNGVNEQFF
TRBJ2-7	TRBV5-1	-	-	TGCGCCAGCAGCCGGGACCAGGGAGCCCCGTACTTC	CASSRDQGAPYF
TRBJ2-5	TRBV7-2	-	-	TGTGCCAGCAGCTTAGTCAGAGAAGAGACCCAGTACTTC	CASSLVREETQYF
TRBJ2-1	TRBV30	-	-	TGTGCCTGGAGCGCGGAGATGGGCGATGAGCAGTTCTTC	CAWSAEMGDEQFF
TRBJ1-5	TRBV6-6	-	-	TGTGCCAGCAGTTATAGCAGGGCAGGCAATCAGCCCCAGCATTTT	CASSYSRAGNQPQHF
TRBJ2-7	TRBV23-1	-	-	TGCGCCAGCCCGTTAGCTTGGGACCTCTTC	CASPLAWDLF
TRBJ2-7	TRBV2	-	TRBD1	TGTGCCAGCATCTCGGACAGGGGGCCATACGAGCAGTACTTC	CASISDRGPYEQYF
TRBJ2-3	TRBV5-1	-	TRBD2	TGCGCCAGCAGCTCGACGGGACTAGCGGGAGAAGATACGCAGTATTTT	CASSSTGLAGEDTQYF
TRBJ2-5	TRBV11-2	-	-	TGTGCCAGCAGCTCTTGGCGGGAACAAGAGACCCAGTACTTC	CASSSWREQETQYF